The 21 T cell receptor beta chains below all came from one sample that was sequenced in a study of T-cell memory formation after mild COVID-19. TCRdb re-called the 5' RACE reads with MiXCR, one entry per CDR3 protein. The table lists around 470,000 distinct CDR3 sequences, about 20% of them singletons, with around 9.2% in the top ten. Source material: PBMCs or a T cell subset sorted from them (not recorded which). These receptors were taken from an adult woman who had mild COVID-19 (a few samples of this study predate the infection). Cell type and time point are not known.

This clonotype has a handful of counts. V is TRBV10-3 and J is TRBJ2-3, with D perhaps matching TRBD1 or TRBD2 (5 bases each). Trimming cost V 2 bases and J 7 bases, with 7 bases left between them. Germline V lookup: CDR1 ENHRY, CDR2 SYGVKD. The CDR3 consists of 12 residues. Written as DNA, the CDR3 is TGTGCCATCAGTGAGGGGGGACATACGCAGTATTTT. Its protein product is CAISEGGHTQYF.

The chain carries TRBV29-1 and TRBJ2-7; no reliable D call. The CDR3 runs to 16 residues. Germline V CDR1 and CDR2: SQVTM, ANQGSEA. Trimming left V 0 bases short and J 2 bases short, with 17 bases between. CDR3 region: CSVEDAARIRTYEQYF. The CDR3 bases are TGCAGCGTTGAAGATGCTGCGAGGATTCGGACCTACGAGCAGTACTTC.

The chain recombines TRBV11-2 with TRBJ2-1; 10 positions agree with TRBD2. This CDR3 region has 15 residues. The germline CDR1 and CDR2 sequences are SGHAT and FQNNGV. J was trimmed by 9 bases and V by 2 bases; bases with no gene match: 7. The CDR3 DNA follows: TGTGCCAGCAGCTTAACTAGCGGGACCCACACTGAGCAGTTCTTC. As protein: CASSLTSGTHTEQFF.

A few counts support this clonotype. V is TRBV9 and J is TRBJ2-7; D uncertain. The CDR3 is 15 residues long. Between the trimmed V and J ends, which lost 1 base and 1 base, there was a span of 12 bases. Per the germline V gene, CDR1 is SGDLS and CDR2 is YYNGEE. CDR3 protein: CASSVLSEPSYEQYF. DNA for the CDR3: TGTGCCAGCAGCGTATTGTCAGAGCCGTCCTACGAGCAGTACTTC.

The genes are TRBV4-1 and TRBJ2-1; D ambiguous. V lost 1 base and J 7 bases, leaving 8 bases between the germline ends. CDR3 length equals 13 residues. CDR1 is MGHRA, CDR2 YSYEKL, per germline. In nucleotides, the CDR3 is TGCGCCAGCAGCCAAGTAGCAGAGAATGAGCAGTTCTTC. Protein product: CASSQVAENEQFF.

This clonotype has only a few counts. The CDR3 DNA reads TGCGCCAGCAGCCACAGGGGGCACACTGAAGCTTTCTTT. It specifies CASSHRGHTEAFF. The chain recombines TRBV4-3 with TRBJ1-1, with TRBD1 matching 8 bases. The trim removed 3 bases at V and 3 bases at J, leaving 0 bases unmatched. The CDR3 extends over 13 amino acids. Germline V gives CDR1 LGHNA, CDR2 YSLEER.

This chain uses TRBV6-2 or TRBV6-3 with TRBJ2-1; no definite D call. V lost 4 bases and J 0 bases, leaving 10 bases between the germline ends. Per germline, CDR1 MNHEY and CDR2 SVGEGT. The CDR3 extends over 15 amino acids. The CDR3 nucleotides are TGTGCCAGCAGTTTACGCAAAAGCTCCTACAATGAGCAGTTCTTC. Its translation is CASSLRKSSYNEQFF.

The chain recombines TRBV21-1 with TRBJ1-3. TRBV21-1 is described as a pseudogene. The CDR3 sequence is 13 residues long. In nucleotides, the CDR3 is TGTGCCAGGAAATGGACTACTGGAAACACCATATATTTT. This translates into CARKWTTGNTIYF.

This chain connects TRBV7-9 to TRBJ1-2, with D possibly TRBD1 on 6 matching bases. Germline V gene sequence: CDR1 SEHNR, CDR2 FQNEAQ (reference sequence). Deletions cut 2 bases from V and 5 bases from J, with 15 bases between. The CDR3 runs to 15 residues. CDR3 in DNA: TGTGCCAGCAGCTTAAGCAAACAGGGTTTTTATGGCTACACCTTC. Its translation: CASSLSKQGFYGYTF.

This clonotype appeared a few times. V gene TRBV29-1 combines with J gene TRBJ1-2; D call uncertain. Germline V gene sequence: CDR1 SQVTM, CDR2 ANQGSEA. V was clipped by 0 bases and J by 8 bases, with 10 bases between them. The length of the CDR3 is 12 residues. CDR3 in DNA: TGCAGCGTTGAAGATCCGGGCGCGGGCTACACCTTC. It is translated as CSVEDPGAGYTF.

This clonotype turned up a few times. J is TRBJ2-1 and V is TRBV7-2; D is ambiguous. V lost 5 bases and J 0 bases, leaving 14 bases between the germline ends. CDR1 SGHTA and CDR2 FQGNSA come from the germline V gene. The CDR3 totals 16 residues. The CDR3 reads CASSLFTGRSYNEQFF. The CDR3 bases are TGTGCCAGCAGCCTCTTTACGGGCCGCTCCTACAATGAGCAGTTCTTC.

This chain uses TRBV5-1 with TRBJ2-1, with D perhaps matching TRBD1 (6 bases). Germline V gene sequence: CDR1 SGHRS, CDR2 YFSETQ. With 2 bases removed from V and 6 bases from J, the gap between germline ends came to 15 bases. The CDR3 is made up of 15 amino acids. CDR3 sequence (DNA): TGCGCCAGCAGCTTCGGTCGTCAAGGGGGCAATGAGCAGTTCTTC. Translating it yields CASSFGRQGGNEQFF.

The chain is built from TRBV7-2 and TRBJ2-3, with 9 bases fitting TRBD1. The trim removed 5 bases at V and 1 base at J, leaving 4 bases unmatched. There are 15 residues in the CDR3. Germline V gene data show CDR1 as SGHTA and CDR2 as FQGNSA. CDR3 nucleotides: TGTGCCAGCAGCACAGGGGGCTTGGGCACAGATACGCAGTATTTT. Protein product: CASSTGGLGTDTQYF.

The DNA of the CDR3 is TGTGCCAGCAGCGTACACCACAGGGTGCAAGAGACCCAGTACTTC. Its translation is CASSVHHRVQETQYF. This chain uses TRBV9 with TRBJ2-5; tentative D call: TRBD1 (6 bases). The V gene's germline CDR1 is SGDLS and CDR2 YYNGEE. V lost 1 base, J lost 2 bases, and 12 bases lay in between. The CDR3 is 15 amino acids.

This clonotype was found a few times. The chain employs TRBV5-1 and TRBJ2-2; tentatively, D is TRBD1 or TRBD2 (5 bases each). The CDR3 totals 16 residues. V lost 6 bases and J lost 3, with 18 bases in between. Per the germline V gene, CDR1 is SGHRS and CDR2 is YFSETQ. The DNA for the CDR3 is TGCGCCAGCACCCTTATCGGGGCAGGCGACACCGGGGAGCTGTTTTTT. Residues: CASTLIGAGDTGELFF.

At least ten counts were recorded for this clonotype. The CDR3 is CASSYVGTVLTEAFF. The CDR3 region has the DNA TGTGCCAGCAGTTACGTGGGGACAGTTCTCACTGAAGCTTTCTTT. This chain connects TRBV6-2 or TRBV6-3 to TRBJ1-1; TRBD1 agrees at 7 bases. The CDR3 is made up of 15 amino acids. The V segment lost 2 bases and the J segment 4 bases; nucleotides outside the gene matches: 7. Per the germline V gene, CDR1 is MNHEY and CDR2 is SVGEGT.

V and J are TRBV12-3 or TRBV12-4 and TRBJ1-2, with unresolved D. Trimming cost V 1 base and J 4 bases, with 7 bases left between them. The CDR3 has 13 amino acids. CDR3 sequence: CASSLGRLYGYTF. The CDR3 nucleotides read TGTGCCAGCAGTTTAGGACGCCTCTATGGCTACACCTTC.

This clonotype has just one count. The genes are TRBV9 and TRBJ2-1, with TRBD1 as a possible D gene (5 bases). The germline V gene has CDR1 SGDLS and CDR2 YYNGEE. There are 14 residues in the CDR3. The V and J ends lost 0 bases and 8 bases respectively, with 12 bases between them. The CDR3 DNA sequence: TGTGCCAGCAGCGTAGGTCCAGGGTGGGATGAGCAGTTCTTC. Translation gives CASSVGPGWDEQFF.

There are a few counts of this clonotype. The chain carries TRBV7-2 and TRBJ2-1; 8 bases are a match to TRBD2. V was pared by 6 bases and J by 8 bases, with 9 bases of the junction left unmatched. CDR3 length equals 14 residues. Germline CDR1 reads SGHTA; CDR2 reads FQGNSA. CDR3 DNA sequence: TGTGCCAGCAGTGAGACCGGGACTAGTCATGAGCAGTTCTTC. Its protein product is CASSETGTSHEQFF.

This clonotype was observed a few times. The chain couples TRBV6-2 or TRBV6-3 to TRBJ2-5, with 7 bases that match TRBD1. The CDR3 totals 14 residues. From germline, CDR1 is MNHEY and CDR2 SVGEGT. V was pared by 5 bases and J by 10 bases, with 13 bases of the junction left unmatched. CDR3 bases: TGTGCCAGCAGTAGGGGACAGTATGATGGAGACCAGTACTTC. It encodes CASSRGQYDGDQYF.

This clonotype was seen a few times. The chain uses TRBV18 and TRBJ1-5, with D unclear. The CDR3 is 14 residues long. Trimming pared 2 bases from V and 2 bases from J, leaving 7 bases between. The germline gives CDR1 KGHSH, CDR2 LQKENI. DNA for the CDR3: TGTGCCAGCTCACCAAGCCTCGGCAATCAGCCCCAGCATTTT. It is translated as CASSPSLGNQPQHF.